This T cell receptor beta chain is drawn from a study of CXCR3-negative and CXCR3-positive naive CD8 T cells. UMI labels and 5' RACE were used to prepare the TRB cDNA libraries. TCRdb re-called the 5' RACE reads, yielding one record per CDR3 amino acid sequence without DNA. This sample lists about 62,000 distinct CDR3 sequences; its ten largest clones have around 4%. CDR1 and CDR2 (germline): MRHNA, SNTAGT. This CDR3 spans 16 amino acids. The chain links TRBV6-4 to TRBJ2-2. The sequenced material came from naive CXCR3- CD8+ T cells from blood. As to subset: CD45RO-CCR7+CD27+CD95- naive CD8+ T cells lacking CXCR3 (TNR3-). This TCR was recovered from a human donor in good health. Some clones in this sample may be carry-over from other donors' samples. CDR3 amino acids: CASSDSGSANTGELFF.